The 30 T cell receptor beta chains below all came from one sample that was sequenced in a study of blood T cell repertoires in COVID-19. The repertoire was sequenced with immunoSEQ multiplex PCR; TCRdb's copy has only in-frame clones and lacks some. The table shows roughly 250,000 clones, with roughly 93% occurring only once. The specimen sequenced was PBMCs or T cells enriched from blood (not recorded which). The source of these receptors is a woman aged 40 to 50 with acute COVID-19.

V usage is TRBV19 and J usage is TRBJ1-1; 7 bases map to TRBD1. The junction had 4 bases not matched to a gene; V was cut back by 3 bases and J by 0 bases. Per the germline V gene, CDR1 is LNHDA and CDR2 is SQIVND (reference sequence). This CDR3 comprises 15 residues. The CDR3 coding sequence is TGTGCCAGTAGTATCCGACAGGGCGTGAACACTGAAGCTTTCTTT. It specifies CASSIRQGVNTEAFF.

The CDR3 reads CSVYTGTGELFF. The CDR3 nucleotides read TGCAGCGTATACACGGGAACCGGGGAGCTGTTTTTT. The J gene is TRBJ2-2, the V gene TRBV29-1, with a weak D call TRBD2 (5 bases). Germline assignment: CDR1 SQVTM and CDR2 ANQGSEA. This CDR3 has 12 residues. Trimming pared 6 bases from V and 5 bases from J, leaving 10 bases between.

This clone has just one count. V gene TRBV29-1 combines with J gene TRBJ2-7; D possibly corresponds to TRBD1 (6 bases). There are 13 residues in the CDR3. V lost 7 bases to trimming and J lost 0 bases, with 13 bases between them. Germline-derived CDR1 and CDR2 are SQVTM and ANQGSEA. The CDR3 spells CSAVDRSSYEQYF. The CDR3 nucleotides read TGCAGCGCTGTAGACAGGTCCTCCTACGAGCAGTACTTC.

This sequence joins TRBV19 and TRBJ2-1; TRBD2 aligns across 12 bases. This CDR3 comprises 15 residues. The trim removed 3 bases at V and 5 bases at J, leaving 2 bases unmatched. Germline CDR1 is LNHDA and CDR2 is SQIVND (reference sequence). CDR3: CASSIASGRDNEQFF. The CDR3 DNA is TGTGCCAGTAGTATCGCTAGCGGGAGGGACAATGAGCAGTTCTTC.

This clone appeared once. The rearrangement joins TRBV7-8 to TRBJ2-6; D gene uncertain. The CDR3 has 14 residues. Germline CDR1 reads SGHVS; CDR2 reads FQNEAQ. V dropped 5 bases and J dropped 2 bases, with 7 bases sitting between them. This CDR3 is CASSPITGANVLTF. The CDR3 region has the DNA TGTGCCAGCAGCCCTATAACTGGGGCCAACGTCCTGACTTTC.

This rearrangement joins TRBV3-1 (or the pseudogene TRBV3-2) to TRBJ2-3; TRBD1 aligns across 7 bases. Germline CDR1 is LGHDT and CDR2 is YNNKEL (reference sequence). The junction had 2 bases not matched to a gene; V was cut back by 2 bases and J by 9 bases. The CDR3 totals 12 residues. CDR3 protein: CASSQMGQTQYF. DNA for the CDR3: TGTGCCAGCAGCCAAATGGGACAGACGCAGTATTTT.

The V call is TRBV12-5, the J call TRBJ1-1; a weak D match, TRBD1 (5 bases). This CDR3 has 16 amino acids. Trimming took off 0 bases at V and 1 base at J, with 12 bases between the two ends. From germline, CDR1 is LGHNT and CDR2 FRNRAP. The CDR3 coding sequence is TGTGCTAGTGGTTTGGTATTGGGGAGGGGGAACACTGAAGCTTTCTTT. This encodes CASGLVLGRGNTEAFF. The variable domain in full, with the rest retrieved from reference TRBV12-5 and TRBJ1-1, is DARVTQTPRHKVTEMGQEVTMRCQPILGHNTVFWYRQTMMQGLELLAYFRNRAPLDDSGMPKDRFSAEMPDATLATLKIQPSEPRDSAVYFCASGLVLGRGNTEAFFGQGTRLTVV.

The chain employs TRBV9 and TRBJ2-1; D may be TRBD2 (6 bases). Trimming shortened V by 3 bases and J by 9 bases, and 10 bases separated the two germline ends. The CDR3 length is 12 residues. In germline, CDR1 is SGDLS, CDR2 YYNGEE. The CDR3 reads CASSATLAEQFF. The CDR3 DNA reads as TGTGCCAGCAGCGCCACACTAGCTGAGCAGTTCTTC. Full variable domain (rest looked up from reference TRBV9 and TRBJ2-1): DSGVTQTPKHLITATGQRVTLRCSPRSGDLSVYWYQQSLDQGLQFLIQYYNGEERAKGNILERFSAQQFPDLHSELNLSSLELGDSALYFCASSATLAEQFFGPGTRLTVL.

The rearrangement uses TRBV24-1 and TRBJ1-2, with 7 bases lining up with TRBD1. CDR3 length equals 13 residues. In germline, CDR1 is KGHDR, CDR2 SFDVKD. The trim removed 7 bases at V and 2 bases at J, leaving 3 bases unmatched. The CDR3 spells CATRDRSNYGYTF. The CDR3 DNA follows: TGTGCCACCAGGGACAGGTCGAACTATGGCTACACCTTC.

The chain carries TRBV19 and TRBJ2-3; TRBD2 matches 14 bases. CDR1 and CDR2 (germline): LNHDA, SQIVND (reference sequence). V was clipped by 4 bases and J by 12 bases; unmatched bases: 12. This CDR3 has 16 residues. In nucleotides, the CDR3 is TGTGCCAGTAGTAAGGGACTAGCGGGGGAGACACGGCCTCAGTATTTT. It translates to CASSKGLAGETRPQYF.

The V call is TRBV6-1, the J call TRBJ2-7, with a weak D call TRBD2 (6 bases). The CDR3 consists of 14 residues. The germline V gene encodes CDR1 MNHNS and CDR2 SASEGT. Trimming shortened V by 1 base and J by 3 bases, and 10 bases separated the two germline ends. This CDR3 reads CASSEGTKFYEQYF. The CDR3 DNA reads as TGTGCCAGCAGTGAAGGGACTAAGTTCTACGAGCAGTACTTC.

The chain couples TRBV27 to TRBJ2-7, with 7 bases matching TRBD1. From germline, CDR1 is MNHEY and CDR2 SMNVEV (reference sequence). The V segment lost 0 bases and the J segment 3 bases; nucleotides outside the gene matches: 8. The CDR3 runs to 16 residues. The CDR3 protein is CASSLSGQSAVYEQYF. The CDR3 coding sequence is TGTGCCAGCAGTTTATCGGGACAGTCAGCAGTCTACGAGCAGTACTTC.

The chain is built from TRBV30 and TRBJ2-7, with TRBD2 matching over 8 bases. The CDR3 covers 13 residues. The germline gives CDR1 GTSNPN, CDR2 SVGIG (reference sequence). The ends lost 4 bases at V and 4 bases at J; junction bases unmatched: 6. The CDR3 region has the DNA TGTGCCTGGAACCCCAGCGGGGGTTACGAGCAGTACTTC. It translates to CAWNPSGGYEQYF.

This rearrangement joins TRBV6-4 to TRBJ2-1; TRBD2 matches 11 bases. Germline CDR1 and CDR2: MRHNA and SNTAGT. V lost 6 bases to trimming and J lost 7 bases; unmatched junction nucleotides: 8. The CDR3 spans 15 residues. The CDR3 is CASRDLAGGGNEQFF. The CDR3 DNA is TGTGCCAGCAGGGATCTAGCGGGAGGAGGGAATGAGCAGTTCTTC.

DNA of the CDR3: TGTGCCAGCAGCCACCCAGGGACAGACAGCTATGGCTACACCTTC. Translated: CASSHPGTDSYGYTF. V gene TRBV7-2 combines with J gene TRBJ1-2, with 7 bases aligning to TRBD1. Per germline, CDR1 SGHTA and CDR2 FQGNSA. This CDR3 spans 15 amino acids. V was pared by 5 bases and J by 4 bases, with 10 bases of the junction left unmatched.

This clone appeared a single time. The CDR3 bases are TGTGCCAGCAGTCGCCCCCAGGGACAGGCTATCTACGAGCAGTACTTC. Translation: CASSRPQGQAIYEQYF. This chain uses TRBV6-2 or TRBV6-3 with TRBJ2-7, with TRBD1 identical over 8 bases. Germline V gene sequence: CDR1 MNHEY, CDR2 SVGEGT. The CDR3 is 16 residues long. J lost 3 bases, V lost 5 bases, and 12 bases had no gene match.

The rearrangement joins TRBV11-3 to TRBJ2-1; the D gene is possibly TRBD2 (6 bases). The CDR3 is made up of 14 amino acids. Germline V gene data show CDR1 as SGHNT and CDR2 as YENEEA. The germline V and J ends were trimmed by 2 bases and 12 bases, with 17 bases remaining between them. The CDR3 reads CASSLLGLGGGQFF. In DNA form, the CDR3 reads TGTGCCAGCAGCTTACTAGGACTGGGAGGCGGGCAGTTCTTC.

This clone occurred once. V gene TRBV27 combines with J gene TRBJ2-1; TRBD2 is a possible D gene (5 bases). V gave up 10 bases and J gave up 7 bases, with 17 bases separating them. Germline V gene sequence: CDR1 MNHEY, CDR2 SMNVEV (reference sequence). This CDR3 contains 13 residues. The chain's CDR3 is CATRRGYRNEQFF. CDR3 sequence (DNA): TGTGCCACTAGACGGGGATATCGGAATGAGCAGTTCTTC.

The chain employs TRBV29-1 and TRBJ2-3; TRBD1 is a possible D gene (6 bases). From germline, CDR1 is SQVTM and CDR2 ANQGSEA. The CDR3 runs to 14 residues. V gave up 5 bases and J gave up 2 bases, with 14 bases separating them. The CDR3 sequence is CSVPTTGITDTQYF. In nucleotides, the CDR3 is TGCAGCGTTCCCACGACAGGAATCACAGATACGCAGTATTTT.

This chain uses TRBV7-3 with TRBJ2-1; 8 positions agree with TRBD1. CDR1 is SGHTA and CDR2 is FQGTGA in the germline V gene. V was clipped by 8 bases and J by 4 bases; unmatched bases: 7. The CDR3 sequence is 14 residues long. In DNA, the CDR3 is TGTGCCAGCGGTACTACAGGGGGATACAATGAGCAGTTCTTC. It specifies CASGTTGGYNEQFF.

The gene calls are TRBV27 and TRBJ1-5; 7 bases agree with TRBD1. The CDR3 sequence is 15 residues long. V shed 8 bases and J 11 bases; nucleotides not matched to a gene: 18. The germline V gene has CDR1 MNHEY and CDR2 SMNVEV (reference sequence). Here the CDR3 reads CASASRGSTGEAQHF. As DNA, the CDR3 is TGTGCCAGCGCATCCAGGGGTAGCACAGGGGAAGCCCAGCATTTT.

The rearrangement joins TRBV21-1 to TRBJ1-1; whether TRBD1, the table's D call, matches the DNA was not checked. TRBV21-1 is described as a pseudogene. This CDR3 is built from 16 residues. The CDR3 DNA follows: TGTGCCAGCAGCAAAGGAGGGGTATGGGGGCACACTGAAGCTTTCTTT. Amino acids: CASSKGGVWGHTEAFF.

The chain couples TRBV6-2 or TRBV6-3 to TRBJ2-1; 9 nucleotides match TRBD2. The CDR3 contains 18 residues. The germline V gene encodes CDR1 MNHEY and CDR2 SVGEGT. V trimming: 2 bases; J trimming: 1 base; junction bases outside the gene matches: 9. The CDR3 DNA reads as TGTGCCAGCAGTTACCTTAGCGGGAGACCCGCGTCCTACAATGAGCAGTTCTTC. This codes for CASSYLSGRPASYNEQFF.

The chain carries TRBV18 and TRBJ1-1, with TRBD1 identical over 7 bases. The ends lost 6 bases at V and 0 bases at J; junction bases unmatched: 13. CDR1 and CDR2 (germline): KGHSH, LQKENI. This CDR3 is built from 17 residues. CDR3 amino acids: CASSQPFFDRVNTEAFF. Written as DNA, the CDR3 is TGTGCCAGCTCGCAACCTTTTTTTGACAGGGTGAACACTGAAGCTTTCTTT.

The V call is TRBV2, the J call TRBJ1-1, with TRBD1 as a possible D gene (5 bases). Looked up from germline, CDR1 is SNHLY and CDR2 is FYNNEI. The CDR3 runs 13 residues. V was pared by 8 bases and J by 2 bases, with 12 bases between. Here the CDR3 DNA reads TGTGCCAGCGGGCTGGACATTAACACTGAAGCTTTCTTT. It yields the protein CASGLDINTEAFF. Using reference TRBV2 and TRBJ1-1 for the parts outside the CDR3, the full variable domain is EPEVTQTPSHQVTQMGQEVILRCVPISNHLYFYWYRQILGQKVEFLVSFYNNEISEKSEIFDDQFSVERPDGSNFTLKIRSTKLEDSAMYFCASGLDINTEAFFGQGTRLTVV.

J is TRBJ1-2 and V is TRBV10-3; 7 positions match TRBD1. Germline V gene sequence: CDR1 ENHRY, CDR2 SYGVKD. The CDR3 consists of 15 residues. The V and J ends lost 4 bases and 2 bases, in that order; junction bases with no gene match: 7. In DNA form, the CDR3 reads TGTGCCATCAGTGGGGCAGGGGGGAAAAACTATGGCTACACCTTC. Its translation: CAISGAGGKNYGYTF.

The genes are TRBV6-1 and TRBJ2-2; TRBD1 might be the D (6 bases). CDR3 size: 18 residues. Trimming took 3 bases from V and 1 from J, leaving 18 bases between them. From germline, CDR1 is MNHNS and CDR2 SASEGT. The CDR3: CASSDNVWGQVNTGELFF. As DNA, the CDR3 is TGTGCCAGCAGTGATAATGTCTGGGGGCAAGTGAACACCGGGGAGCTGTTTTTT.

The J gene is TRBJ1-2, the V gene TRBV28; 8 positions match TRBD1. Germline assignment: CDR1 MDHEN and CDR2 SYDVKM. CDR3 length: 14 amino acids. With V trimmed by 6 bases and J by 7 bases, 10 bases remained unmatched. CDR3 DNA: TGTGCCAGCAGGAAATCCGGGACAGGTGGTGGCTACACCTTC. It codes for CASRKSGTGGGYTF.

The J gene is TRBJ2-2, the V gene TRBV4-3; 7 nucleotides align to TRBD1. The CDR3 sequence is 16 residues long. Germline V CDR1 and CDR2: LGHNA, YSLEER. The V and J ends lost 4 bases and 1 base, in that order; junction bases with no gene match: 6. Here the CDR3 reads CASSPRDSRNTGELFF. The CDR3 bases are TGCGCCAGCAGCCCCCGGGACAGCCGGAACACCGGGGAGCTGTTTTTT.

This clone showed up just once. The V gene is TRBV5-1, the J gene TRBJ2-2, with D tentatively TRBD1 (6 bases). The CDR3 consists of 16 residues. Germline V gives CDR1 SGHRS, CDR2 YFSETQ. The ends were cut back, 0 bases at V and 5 bases at J, with 14 bases in the middle. The CDR3: CASSLGATQGTGELFF. CDR3 coding DNA: TGCGCCAGCAGCTTGGGGGCGACCCAGGGGACCGGGGAGCTGTTTTTT. Complete variable domain (other parts from reference TRBV5-1 and TRBJ2-2): KAGVTQTPRYLIKTRGQQVTLSCSPISGHRSVSWYQQTPGQGLQFLFEYFSETQRNKGNFPGRFSGRQFSNSRSEMNVSTLELGDSALYLCASSLGATQGTGELFFGEGSRLTVL.